Following are 15 T cell receptor beta chains from one sample sequenced in a study of vaccination and CD4 T cells after COVID-19. Treatment here: approximately 11-day PBMC culture with coronavirus spike peptide pools or control peptides (ViraFEST assay). Sequencing of DNA taken from cultured CD4+ T cells relied on the Oncomine TCR Beta short-read assay. TCRdb reprocessed the PCR reads via MiXCR and lists one record per CDR3 protein. The table has about 4,400 distinct CDR3 sequences, less than 20% seen once. No cognate antigen is known for these TCRs. Sequenced sample: CD4+ T cells from blood, cultured in vitro. The receptors derive from a human donor who had recovered from COVID-19.

This chain uses TRBV6-5 with TRBJ2-1; a weak D match, TRBD2 (5 bases). Germline assignment: CDR1 MNHEY and CDR2 SVGAGI. V was clipped by 2 bases and J by 0 bases, with 5 bases between them. The length of the CDR3 is 14 residues. In DNA, the CDR3 is TGTGCCAGCAGTTACGGACTCTCCTACAATGAGCAGTTCTTC. This codes for CASSYGLSYNEQFF.

Sample share makes this clonotype medium-sized. The V gene is TRBV21-1, the J gene TRBJ2-7; TRBD1, the table's D call, was not compared with the DNA. TRBV21-1 is a pseudogene. This CDR3 is 16 amino acids long. The CDR3: CASLGTGDPPIYGEYF. DNA of the CDR3: TGTGCCTCTCTCGGGACAGGGGACCCTCCTATCTACGGCGAGTACTTC.

The chain uses TRBV19 and TRBJ1-5; tentative D call: TRBD1 (5 bases). Germline V gives CDR1 LNHDA, CDR2 SQIVND (reference sequence). Trimming left V 8 bases short and J 5 bases short, with 19 bases between. The CDR3 has 15 amino acids. The CDR3 loop is CASRMGMGDHQPQHF. The CDR3 nucleotides read TGTGCCAGTCGAATGGGAATGGGGGACCATCAGCCCCAGCATTTT.

This clonotype qualifies as medium-sized (0.01 to 0.1%). The V call is TRBV6-1, the J call TRBJ1-5, with D uncertain. This CDR3 is 12 amino acids long. V lost 4 bases to trimming and J lost 6 bases, with 7 bases between them. Germline V gene lookup returns CDR1 MNHNS and CDR2 SASEGT. This chain's CDR3 is CASSVNFQPQHF. In nucleotides, the CDR3 is TGTGCCAGCAGTGTGAACTTTCAGCCCCAGCATTTT.

In its sample, this clonotype was seen a few times. The V and J genes are TRBV27 and TRBJ1-6; D possibly corresponds to TRBD1 (6 bases). The germline gives CDR1 MNHEY, CDR2 SMNVEV (reference sequence). The CDR3 covers 14 residues. The ends were cut back, 6 bases at V and 6 bases at J, with 12 bases in the middle. In nucleotides, the CDR3 is TGTGCCAGCAGCCCGGGGACACTTAATTCACCCCTCCACTTT. Translating it yields CASSPGTLNSPLHF.

This rearrangement joins TRBV19 to TRBJ2-3, with 7 bases fitting TRBD1. Unmatched junction bases numbered 6, after V lost 4 bases and J lost 2 bases. The CDR3 length is 15 residues. CDR1 is LNHDA, CDR2 SQIVND, per germline (reference sequence). CDR3 sequence: CASSTGTAHTDTQYF. CDR3 nucleotide sequence: TGTGCCAGTAGTACCGGGACAGCTCACACAGATACGCAGTATTTT.

The sample holds a few counts of this clonotype. The V and J genes are TRBV6-1 and TRBJ1-1, with 7 bases that match TRBD1. The trim removed 4 bases at V and 2 bases at J, leaving 10 bases unmatched. CDR1 is MNHNS, CDR2 SASEGT, per germline. CDR3 size: 16 residues. The CDR3 bases are TGTGCCAGCAGTGGGCCTGGGACAGCAACAAACACTGAAGCTTTCTTT. Translation: CASSGPGTATNTEAFF.

This clonotype was detected only once. The rearrangement joins TRBV11-2 to TRBJ2-7, with a possible D match to TRBD2 (6 bases). Looked up from germline, CDR1 is SGHAT and CDR2 is FQNNGV. Between the trimmed V and J ends, which lost 0 bases and 3 bases, there was a span of 9 bases. This CDR3 has 14 amino acids. Written as DNA, the CDR3 is TGTGCCAGCAGCTTAGATTTGGGGGGCTACGAGCAGTACTTC. Amino acid sequence: CASSLDLGGYEQYF. The whole variable domain, remainder taken from reference TRBV11-2 and TRBJ2-7, is EAGVAQSPRYKIIEKRQSVAFWCNPISGHATLYWYQQILGQGPKLLIQFQNNGVVDDSQLPKDRFSAERLKGVDSTLKIQPAKLEDSAVYLCASSLDLGGYEQYFGPGTRLTVT.

The V call is TRBV6-1, the J call TRBJ2-6, with D possibly TRBD2 on 5 matching bases. Germline V gene data show CDR1 as MNHNS and CDR2 as SASEGT. The CDR3 extends over 14 amino acids. V dropped 8 bases and J dropped 6 bases, with 14 bases sitting between them. The CDR3 protein is CASRTEVQANVLTF. In DNA form, the CDR3 reads TGTGCCAGCCGGACGGAGGTTCAGGCCAACGTCCTGACTTTC.

The chain links TRBV5-1 to TRBJ2-7; 11 bases align to TRBD1. The trim removed 1 base at V and 2 bases at J, leaving 8 bases unmatched. The CDR3 is 17 amino acids. CDR1 SGHRS and CDR2 YFSETQ come from the germline V gene. For the CDR3, the DNA is TGCGCCAGCAGCTTGAGCCCATGGACAGGGGGCACCTACGAGCAGTACTTC. It specifies CASSLSPWTGGTYEQYF.

This chain connects TRBV19 to TRBJ2-1, with 11 positions matching TRBD2. The CDR3 consists of 16 residues. J lost 3 bases, V lost 6 bases, and 7 bases had no gene match. From germline, CDR1 is LNHDA and CDR2 SQIVND (reference sequence). The CDR3 here is CASRAASGGHYNEQFF. CDR3 DNA: TGTGCCAGTAGGGCCGCTAGCGGGGGGCACTACAATGAGCAGTTCTTC.

As to this clonotype: This may be a read error: a much more frequent sequence differs by one nucleotide. This likely comes from a read error, as the CDR3 has no conserved phenylalanine or tryptophan at its end. V and J are TRBV12-3 or TRBV12-4 and TRBJ1-2; D perhaps matches TRBD1 (6 bases). Trimming took off 3 bases at V and 2 bases at J, with 10 bases between the two ends. The CDR3 totals 14 residues. CDR3 DNA sequence: TGTGCCAGCAGTTTTAGGGGGGGGAACTATGGCTACACCCTC. Amino acid sequence: CASSFRGGNYGYTL.

V and J are TRBV12-3 or TRBV12-4 and TRBJ1-5; no reliable D call. The V end lost 6 bases, the J end lost 1 base, and 7 bases lay between the germline ends. CDR3 length: 13 residues. CDR3 bases: TGTGCCAGCAGACACTCCAGCAATCAGCCCCAGCATTTT. It yields the protein CASRHSSNQPQHF.

This clonotype is medium-sized. V and J are TRBV19 and TRBJ1-5, with D uncertain. The germline V gene encodes CDR1 LNHDA and CDR2 SQIVND (reference sequence). Trimming left V 1 base short and J 5 bases short, with 12 bases between. The CDR3 is made up of 15 amino acids. The CDR3 DNA is TGTGCCAGTAGTATAGGTAGAGGAGGTCATCAGCCCCAGCATTTT. Protein sequence: CASSIGRGGHQPQHF.

This clonotype was counted a few times. The chain links TRBV2 to TRBJ1-5; 9 positions agree with TRBD1. Germline V lookup: CDR1 SNHLY, CDR2 FYNNEI. This CDR3 region has 13 residues. With 8 bases clipped from V and 7 bases from J, the junction kept 6 bases outside the gene matches. CDR3 amino acids: CASSRDRDQPQHF. The CDR3 DNA is TGTGCCAGCTCCCGGGACAGGGACCAGCCCCAGCATTTT.